Presented here are 4 T cell receptor beta chains from one specimen sequenced in a study of control samples from healthy donors and cancer patients. Clones were read by immunoSEQ multiplex PCR, and TCRdb kept only the in-frame ones, dropping some. The table has roughly 90,000 clones, roughly 86% seen once. Sequencing was performed on blood. The receptors were gathered from a woman aged 60-70 years in good health.

V and J are TRBV4-3 and TRBJ2-4; 7 nucleotides match TRBD2. This CDR3 has 15 amino acids. J gave up 10 bases and V 0 bases, and 9 bases lay outside the gene matches. In germline, CDR1 is LGHNA, CDR2 YSLEER. As DNA, the CDR3 is TGCGCCAGCAGCCAAGAAATGTCGCCCGGGGGGATTCAGTACTTC. The encoded protein is CASSQEMSPGGIQYF.

The chain combines TRBV5-1 with TRBJ2-3; 9 nucleotides agree with TRBD2. The germline gives CDR1 SGHRS, CDR2 YFSETQ. The CDR3 spans 16 residues. The ends lost 0 bases at V and 4 bases at J; junction bases unmatched: 6. The CDR3 DNA sequence: TGCGCCAGCAGCTTGGACGCGGGGGGGCGGGCAGATACGCAGTATTTT. It yields the protein CASSLDAGGRADTQYF.

The chain uses TRBV7-9 and TRBJ1-6; 10 nucleotides line up with TRBD1. The germline V gene has CDR1 SEHNR and CDR2 FQNEAQ (reference sequence). V was pared by 5 bases and J by 8 bases, with 3 bases of the junction left unmatched. This CDR3 region has 14 residues. CDR3 protein: CASSQGQGYSPLHF. The CDR3 DNA is TGTGCCAGCAGCCAGGGACAGGGGTATTCACCCCTCCACTTT.

J is TRBJ1-2 and V is TRBV5-6, with D possibly being TRBD1 (6 bases). V was trimmed by 4 bases and J by 2 bases, leaving 15 bases between them. Germline V lookup: CDR1 SGHDT, CDR2 YYEEEE. The CDR3 totals 15 residues. The CDR3 DNA reads TGTGCCAGCAGCCTCATACAGGGCTCGAACTATGGCTACACCTTC. Translated: CASSLIQGSNYGYTF.